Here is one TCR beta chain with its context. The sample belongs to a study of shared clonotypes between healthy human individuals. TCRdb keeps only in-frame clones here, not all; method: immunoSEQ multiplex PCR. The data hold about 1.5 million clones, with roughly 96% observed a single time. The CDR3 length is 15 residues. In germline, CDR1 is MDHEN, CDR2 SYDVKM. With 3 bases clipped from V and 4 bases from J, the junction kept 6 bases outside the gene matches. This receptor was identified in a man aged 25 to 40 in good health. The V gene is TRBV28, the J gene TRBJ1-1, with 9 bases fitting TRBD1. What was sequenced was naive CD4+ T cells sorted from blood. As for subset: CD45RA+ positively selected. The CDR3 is CASSFPDRGGTEAFF. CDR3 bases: TGTGCCAGCAGTTTTCCGGACAGGGGAGGCACTGAAGCTTTCTTT. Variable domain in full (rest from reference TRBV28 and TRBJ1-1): DVKVTQSSRYLVKRTGEKVFLECVQDMDHENMFWYRQDPGLGLRLIYFSYDVKMKEKGDIPEGYSVSREKKERFSLILESASTNQTSMYLCASSFPDRGGTEAFFGQGTRLTVV.